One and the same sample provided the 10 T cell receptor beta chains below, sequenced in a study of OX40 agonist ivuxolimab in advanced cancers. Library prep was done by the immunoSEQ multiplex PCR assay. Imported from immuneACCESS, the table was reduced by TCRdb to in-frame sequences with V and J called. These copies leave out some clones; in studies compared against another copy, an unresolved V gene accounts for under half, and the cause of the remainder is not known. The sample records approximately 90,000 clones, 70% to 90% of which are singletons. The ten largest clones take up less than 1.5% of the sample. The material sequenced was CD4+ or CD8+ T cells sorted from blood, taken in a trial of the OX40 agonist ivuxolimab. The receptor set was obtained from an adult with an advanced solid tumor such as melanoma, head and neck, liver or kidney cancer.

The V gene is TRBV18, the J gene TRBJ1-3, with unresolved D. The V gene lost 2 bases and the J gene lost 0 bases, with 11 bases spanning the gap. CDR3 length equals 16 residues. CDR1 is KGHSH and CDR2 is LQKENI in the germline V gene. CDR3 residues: CASSPGPGSSGNTIYF. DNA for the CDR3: TGTGCCAGCTCACCAGGACCGGGGAGCTCTGGAAACACCATATATTTT.

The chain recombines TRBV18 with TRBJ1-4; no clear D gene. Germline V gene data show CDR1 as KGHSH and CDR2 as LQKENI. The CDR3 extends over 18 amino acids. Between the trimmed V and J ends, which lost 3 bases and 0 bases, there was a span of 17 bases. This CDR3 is CASSPSQNQGATNEKLFF. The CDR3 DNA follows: TGTGCCAGCTCACCGAGTCAGAACCAAGGCGCAACTAATGAAAAACTGTTTTTT.

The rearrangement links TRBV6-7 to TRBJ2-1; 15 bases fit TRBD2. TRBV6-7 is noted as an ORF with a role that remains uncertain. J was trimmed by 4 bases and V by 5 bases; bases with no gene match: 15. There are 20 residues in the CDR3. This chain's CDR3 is CASSPQGLAGGPALYNEQFF. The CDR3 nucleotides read TGTGCCAGCAGTCCCCAGGGACTAGCGGGAGGTCCAGCGCTTTACAATGAGCAGTTCTTC.

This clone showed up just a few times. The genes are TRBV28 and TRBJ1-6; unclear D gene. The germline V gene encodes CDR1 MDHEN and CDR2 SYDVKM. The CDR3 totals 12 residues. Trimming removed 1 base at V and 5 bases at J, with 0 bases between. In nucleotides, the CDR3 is TGTGCCAGCAGTTTATATAATTCACCCCTCCACTTT. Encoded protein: CASSLYNSPLHF.

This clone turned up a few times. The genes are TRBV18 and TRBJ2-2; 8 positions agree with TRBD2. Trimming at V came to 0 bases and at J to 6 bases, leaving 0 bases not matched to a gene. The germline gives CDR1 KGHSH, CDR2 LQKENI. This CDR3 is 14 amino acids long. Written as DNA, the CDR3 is TGTGCCAGCTCACCACCAGCGGGGGCCGGGGAGCTGTTTTTT. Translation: CASSPPAGAGELFF.

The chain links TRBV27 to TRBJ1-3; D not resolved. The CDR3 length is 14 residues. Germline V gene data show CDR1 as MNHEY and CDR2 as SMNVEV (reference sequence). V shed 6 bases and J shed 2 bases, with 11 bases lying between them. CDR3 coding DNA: TGTGCCAGCAGCTCCGGGGTCACTGGAAACACCATATATTTT. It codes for CASSSGVTGNTIYF.

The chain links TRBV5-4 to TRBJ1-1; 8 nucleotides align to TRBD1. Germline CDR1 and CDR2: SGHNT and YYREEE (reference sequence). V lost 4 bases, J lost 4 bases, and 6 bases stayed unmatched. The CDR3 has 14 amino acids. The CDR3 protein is CASSQEGQGTEAFF. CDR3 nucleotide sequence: TGTGCCAGCAGCCAAGAAGGACAGGGCACTGAAGCTTTCTTT.

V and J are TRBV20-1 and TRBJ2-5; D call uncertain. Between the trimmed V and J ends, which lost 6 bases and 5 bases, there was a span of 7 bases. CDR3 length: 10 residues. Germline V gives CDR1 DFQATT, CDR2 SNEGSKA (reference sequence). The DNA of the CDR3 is TGCAGTGCCAGGTGGGAGACCCAGTACTTC. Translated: CSARWETQYF.

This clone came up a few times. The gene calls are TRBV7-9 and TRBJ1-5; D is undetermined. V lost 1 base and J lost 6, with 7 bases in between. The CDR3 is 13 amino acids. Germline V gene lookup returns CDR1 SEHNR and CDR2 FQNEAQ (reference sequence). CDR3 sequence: CASSLEKGQPQHF. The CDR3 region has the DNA TGTGCCAGCAGCTTAGAGAAGGGTCAGCCCCAGCATTTT.

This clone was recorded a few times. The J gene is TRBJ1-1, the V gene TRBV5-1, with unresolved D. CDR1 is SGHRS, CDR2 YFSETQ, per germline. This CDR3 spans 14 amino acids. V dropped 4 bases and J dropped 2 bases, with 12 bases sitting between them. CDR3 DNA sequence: TGCGCCAGCAGCATACGGACTAAAAACACTGAAGCTTTCTTT. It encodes CASSIRTKNTEAFF.